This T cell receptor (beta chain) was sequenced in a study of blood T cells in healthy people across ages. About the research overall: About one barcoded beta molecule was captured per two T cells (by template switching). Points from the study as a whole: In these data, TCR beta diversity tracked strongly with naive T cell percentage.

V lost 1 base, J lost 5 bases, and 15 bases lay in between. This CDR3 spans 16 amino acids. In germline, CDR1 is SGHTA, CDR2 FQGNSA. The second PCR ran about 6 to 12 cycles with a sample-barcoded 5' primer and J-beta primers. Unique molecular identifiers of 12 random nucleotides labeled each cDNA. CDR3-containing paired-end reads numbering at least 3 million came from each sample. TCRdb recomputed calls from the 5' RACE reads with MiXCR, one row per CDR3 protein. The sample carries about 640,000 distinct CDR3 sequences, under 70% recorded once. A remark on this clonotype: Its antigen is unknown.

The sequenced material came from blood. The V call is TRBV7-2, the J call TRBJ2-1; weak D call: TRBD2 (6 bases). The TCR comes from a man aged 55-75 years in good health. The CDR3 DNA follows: TGTGCCAGCAGCTTAGGAACTAGCTCTCAGCACAATGAGCAGTTCTTC. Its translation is CASSLGTSSQHNEQFF.